These 32 T cell receptor beta chains originate from one sample sequenced in a study of blood T cell repertoires in COVID-19. Sequencing was performed with immunoSEQ multiplex PCR; in TCRdb, only in-frame clones are kept and a portion is missing. The table includes about 220,000 clones, approximately 81% detected once. What was sequenced was peripheral blood. All receptors come from a woman aged 80 or over with acute or convalescent COVID-19.

J is TRBJ1-2 and V is TRBV6-6; the D is unclear. Germline V lookup: CDR1 MNHNY, CDR2 SVGAGI (reference sequence). The V gene lost 2 bases and the J gene lost 2 bases, with 6 bases spanning the gap. The length of the CDR3 is 13 residues. Here the CDR3 DNA reads TGTGCCAGCAGTTACGCTAAAAACTATGGCTACACCTTC. It codes for CASSYAKNYGYTF.

The gene calls are TRBV11-2 and TRBJ2-3, with D perhaps TRBD2 (5 bases). The CDR3 consists of 15 residues. The germline V gene encodes CDR1 SGHAT and CDR2 FQNNGV. V shed 0 bases and J shed 8 bases, with 15 bases lying between them. CDR3 coding DNA: TGTGCCAGCAGCTTAGAGCGTCGGCAAGGAGGTACGCAGTATTTT. Translation gives CASSLERRQGGTQYF.

The V call is TRBV7-6, the J call TRBJ2-7; TRBD1 aligns across 10 bases. Losses at the gene ends were 3 bases for V and 1 base for J; bases not matched to a gene: 6. Germline lookup yields CDR1 SGHVS and CDR2 FNYEAQ. The CDR3 sequence is 16 residues long. CDR3: CASSLNSGQGSYEQYF. The DNA of the CDR3 is TGTGCCAGCAGCTTGAATTCGGGACAGGGGTCCTACGAGCAGTACTTC.

The chain couples TRBV2 to TRBJ2-5, with a weak D call TRBD2 (7 bases). The CDR3 has 16 residues. Germline CDR1 SNHLY, CDR2 FYNNEI. The ends were cut back, 8 bases at V and 9 bases at J, with 28 bases in the middle. The CDR3 region is CASVAPGGPRVGAQYF. CDR3 sequence (DNA): TGTGCCAGCGTCGCTCCCGGGGGGCCCCGCGTTGGGGCCCAGTACTTC.

The chain uses TRBV6-5 and TRBJ2-3; D not resolved. V lost 2 bases and J lost 0, with 6 bases in between. This CDR3 region has 14 residues. Germline values: CDR1 MNHEY, CDR2 SVGAGI. CDR3 nucleotide sequence: TGTGCCAGCAGTTACCTTTCCAGCACAGATACGCAGTATTTT. Translation gives CASSYLSSTDTQYF.

This clone showed up just a few times. The genes are TRBV10-3 and TRBJ1-1; TRBD1 aligns across 7 bases. CDR3 size: 15 residues. Germline-derived CDR1 and CDR2 are ENHRY and SYGVKD. J was trimmed by 1 base and V by 2 bases; bases with no gene match: 4. Here the CDR3 DNA reads TGTGCCATCAGTGAGCAGGGGGGTCGGAACACTGAAGCTTTCTTT. It encodes CAISEQGGRNTEAFF.

The chain employs TRBV30 and TRBJ1-6, with TRBD1 as a possible D gene (6 bases). V lost 5 bases, J lost 7 bases, and 21 bases lay in between. This CDR3 contains 16 residues. The germline CDR1 and CDR2 sequences are GTSNPN and SVGIG (reference sequence). The CDR3 DNA reads as TGTGCCTGGGAGAGCCAGGGGACAATGGGGAATTCACCCCTCCACTTT. Protein: CAWESQGTMGNSPLHF.

This clone was seen a single time. This rearrangement joins TRBV7-9 to TRBJ1-2; TRBD1 is a possible D gene (6 bases). The germline V and J ends were trimmed by 4 bases and 6 bases, with 15 bases remaining between them. CDR3 size: 14 residues. Germline CDR1 SEHNR, CDR2 FQNEAQ (reference sequence). The DNA for the CDR3 is TGTGCCAGCAGCTCTGTAGTTGAGGGGGATGGCTACACCTTC. The encoded protein is CASSSVVEGDGYTF.

J is TRBJ1-5 and V is TRBV19; D unclear. V dropped 3 bases and J dropped 5 bases, with 8 bases sitting between them. Germline V CDR1 and CDR2: LNHDA, SQIVND (reference sequence). The CDR3 has 13 residues. CDR3 nucleotides: TGTGCCAGTAGTATGGGGAGGGATCAGCCCCAGCATTTT. It encodes CASSMGRDQPQHF.

The genes are TRBV5-8 and TRBJ2-5, with TRBD2 matching over 12 bases. V lost 6 bases, J lost 2 bases, and 8 bases stayed unmatched. The germline V gene has CDR1 SGHTS and CDR2 YDEGEE. This CDR3 comprises 16 residues. Written as DNA, the CDR3 is TGTGCCAGCAAACTAGCGGGGGGCTTCATACAAGAGACCCAGTACTTC. As protein: CASKLAGGFIQETQYF.

The sample holds one count of this clone. This chain uses TRBV24-1 with TRBJ2-1, with 7 bases lining up with TRBD2. The ends lost 5 bases at V and 4 bases at J; junction bases unmatched: 7. The V gene's germline CDR1 is KGHDR and CDR2 SFDVKD. The CDR3 is 15 amino acids. CDR3 protein: CATSVGGGSYNEQFF. Here the CDR3 DNA reads TGTGCCACCAGTGTGGGCGGGGGATCGTACAATGAGCAGTTCTTC.

This sequence joins TRBV6-1 and TRBJ2-7; 11 bases agree with TRBD1. Germline CDR1 and CDR2: MNHNS and SASEGT. The CDR3 has 15 amino acids. V was clipped by 3 bases and J by 8 bases; unmatched bases: 9. The CDR3 protein is CASSEPGQGVGKQYF. The CDR3 nucleotides read TGTGCCAGCAGTGAGCCGGGACAGGGGGTCGGAAAGCAGTACTTC.

This clone was detected only once. The chain carries TRBV4-3 and TRBJ1-5, with D maybe TRBD1 (5 bases). V lost 0 bases, J lost 2 bases, and 8 bases lay in between. Per the germline V gene, CDR1 is LGHNA and CDR2 is YSLEER. This CDR3 is 15 amino acids long. CDR3 coding DNA: TGCGCCAGCAGCCAAGATGGGGGGGGCAATCAGCCCCAGCATTTT. Translation: CASSQDGGGNQPQHF.

CDR3 in amino acids: CASRGGRGPRGYTF. CDR3 nucleotides: TGTGCCAGCAGGGGGGGCAGGGGGCCAAGGGGCTACACCTTC. The chain couples TRBV6-5 to TRBJ1-2; 8 bases map to TRBD1. The length of the CDR3 is 14 residues. The junction had 11 bases not matched to a gene; V was cut back by 6 bases and J by 8 bases. Per the germline V gene, CDR1 is MNHEY and CDR2 is SVGAGI.

This clone was detected a few times. The rearrangement links TRBV11-2 to TRBJ1-2; 8 nucleotides line up with TRBD1. The J segment lost 1 base and the V segment lost 5 bases, leaving 12 bases of the junction unmatched. Germline V gene lookup returns CDR1 SGHAT and CDR2 FQNNGV. There are 17 residues in the CDR3. Here the CDR3 reads CASSEYRGGSINYGYTF. Written as DNA, the CDR3 is TGTGCCAGCAGCGAATACAGGGGGGGCAGTATTAACTATGGCTACACCTTC.

This clone appeared once. The rearrangement joins TRBV7-9 to TRBJ2-7; D may be TRBD1 (6 bases). Looked up from germline, CDR1 is SEHNR and CDR2 is FQNEAQ (reference sequence). CDR3 size: 13 residues. The V and J ends lost 5 bases and 4 bases respectively, with 12 bases between them. The CDR3 DNA sequence: TGTGCCAGCAGCCGGGACATACGTTACGAGCAGTACTTC. Protein sequence: CASSRDIRYEQYF.

The chain carries TRBV7-9 and TRBJ2-2, with 7 bases lining up with TRBD1. This CDR3 region has 17 residues. Germline lookup yields CDR1 SEHNR and CDR2 FQNEAQ (reference sequence). Trimming removed 2 bases from V and 2 bases from J; junction bases left unmatched: 8. The CDR3: CASSLTSGTANTGELFF. CDR3 DNA: TGTGCCAGCAGCTTAACCTCCGGGACAGCCAACACCGGGGAGCTGTTTTTT.

This chain links TRBV4-2 with TRBJ1-1; D gene uncertain. Per the germline V gene, CDR1 is LGHNA and CDR2 is YNFKEQ. V gave up 5 bases and J gave up 8 bases, with 12 bases separating them. This CDR3 region has 12 residues. The CDR3 DNA follows: TGTGCCAGCAGCGAACACCCCAGAGAAGCTTTCTTT. Translation gives CASSEHPREAFF.

V is TRBV11-2 and J is TRBJ1-1; D is possibly TRBD1 (6 bases). V was shortened by 5 bases and J by 11 bases, with 12 bases between the two germline ends. The CDR3 runs to 11 residues. CDR1 is SGHAT, CDR2 FQNNGV, per germline. CDR3 loop: CASSRSGDAFF. The CDR3 DNA reads as TGTGCCAGCAGCCGCTCAGGGGACGCTTTCTTT.

This chain uses TRBV19 with TRBJ2-7; TRBD1 is a possible D gene (6 bases). The V end was cut by 5 bases, the J end by 3 bases, with 11 bases between. CDR1 and CDR2 (germline): LNHDA, SQIVND (reference sequence). CDR3 size: 13 residues. DNA of the CDR3: TGTGCCAGTAGTCCCGGACAGATCTACGAGCAGTACTTC. Translating gives CASSPGQIYEQYF. The full variable domain, its missing parts supplied by reference TRBV19 and TRBJ2-7, is DGGITQSPKYLFRKEGQNVTLSCEQNLNHDAMYWYRQDPGQGLRLIYYSQIVNDFQKGDIAEGYSVSREKKESFPLTVTSAQKNPTAFYLCASSPGQIYEQYFGPGTRLTVT.

With respect to this clone: Sequence at one end of the junction differs from germline and may be a read error. The chain is built from TRBV7-7 and TRBJ2-3; TRBD2 matches at 9 bases. This CDR3 is built from 19 residues. From germline, CDR1 is SSHAT and CDR2 FNYEAQ (reference sequence). The CDR3 here is CASSPQASGGTLNTDTQYF. The CDR3 nucleotides read TGTGCTAGCAGCCCCCAAGCGAGCGGGGGGACCTTAAACACAGATACGCAGTATTTT. The full variable domain, its missing parts supplied by reference TRBV7-7 and TRBJ2-3, is GAGVSQSPRYKVTKRGQDVTLRCDPISSHATLYWYQQALGQGPEFLTYFNYEAQPDKSGLPSDRFSAERPEGSISTLTIQRTEQRDSAMYRCASSPQASGGTLNTDTQYFGPGTRLTVL.

The chain carries TRBV6-5 and TRBJ2-1, with 8 bases aligning to TRBD2. Unmatched junction bases numbered 7, after V lost 2 bases and J lost 10 bases. From germline, CDR1 is MNHEY and CDR2 SVGAGI. The CDR3 extends over 14 amino acids. The CDR3 DNA reads TGTGCCAGCAGTTACGCCGGGGGGGCTGGCGAGCAGTTCTTC. This encodes CASSYAGGAGEQFF.

The J gene is TRBJ1-5, the V gene TRBV28; TRBD1 aligns across 9 bases. CDR1 and CDR2 (germline): MDHEN, SYDVKM. The CDR3 loop spans 12 amino acids. The trim removed 8 bases at V and 5 bases at J, leaving 1 base unmatched. CDR3 residues: CASGQGHQPQHF. CDR3 DNA sequence: TGTGCCAGCGGACAGGGGCATCAGCCCCAGCATTTT.

The chain couples TRBV20-1 to TRBJ1-1; D is perhaps TRBD1 (5 bases). V was shortened by 3 bases and J by 4 bases, with 12 bases between the two germline ends. The CDR3 runs to 13 residues. Germline V gives CDR1 DFQATT, CDR2 SNEGSKA (reference sequence). The CDR3 is CSASSRVGTEAFF. As DNA, the CDR3 is TGCAGTGCTAGTAGCAGGGTGGGCACTGAAGCTTTCTTT.

The V and J genes are TRBV23-1 and TRBJ2-2; 11 bases align to TRBD2. TRBV23-1 is an ORF, and what it does is uncertain. The CDR3 contains 19 residues. The V and J ends lost 1 base and 3 bases, in that order; junction bases with no gene match: 10. The CDR3 loop is CASSQWVAGGLVYTGELFF. CDR3 coding DNA: TGCGCCAGCAGTCAATGGGTAGCGGGGGGGCTTGTATACACCGGGGAGCTGTTTTTT.

This clone was seen just once. V and J are TRBV9 and TRBJ1-5; 8 nucleotides line up with TRBD1. The CDR3 sequence is 15 residues long. Germline V gives CDR1 SGDLS, CDR2 YYNGEE. J gave up 0 bases and V 3 bases, and 2 bases lay outside the gene matches. The CDR3 bases are TGTGCCAGCAGCGAGACAGGGGTTAGCAATCAGCCCCAGCATTTT. Its protein is CASSETGVSNQPQHF.

CDR3 in DNA: TGTGCCAGCAGCTTTAATAGGGGAACTCAGCCCCAGCATTTT. It is translated as CASSFNRGTQPQHF. J is TRBJ1-5 and V is TRBV7-2; TRBD1 is a possible D gene (5 bases). Germline values: CDR1 SGHTA, CDR2 FQGNSA. Trimming removed 3 bases at V and 6 bases at J, with 12 bases between. This CDR3 contains 14 residues.

This chain links TRBV5-6 with TRBJ2-7; TRBD2 aligns across 10 bases. Unmatched junction bases numbered 5, after V lost 4 bases and J lost 4 bases. This CDR3 is 14 amino acids long. Germline loops: CDR1 SGHDT, CDR2 YYEEEE. This CDR3 reads CASSTLAGAYEQYF. In DNA form, the CDR3 reads TGTGCCAGCAGCACCCTAGCGGGGGCGTACGAGCAGTACTTC.

V and J are TRBV29-1 and TRBJ2-1; the match to TRBD2 covers 9 bases. The V and J ends lost 7 bases and 5 bases, in that order; junction bases with no gene match: 12. The germline CDR1 and CDR2 sequences are SQVTM and ANQGSEA. The length of the CDR3 is 15 residues. DNA for the CDR3: TGCAGCGCTACTCAACTAGCGGGCAATAACAATGAGCAGTTCTTC. Translation: CSATQLAGNNNEQFF.

The rearrangement uses TRBV4-1 and TRBJ1-3; the D gene is possibly TRBD1 (6 bases). V was shortened by 3 bases and J by 0 bases, with 15 bases between the two germline ends. The CDR3 contains 17 residues. Germline CDR1 and CDR2: MGHRA and YSYEKL. The CDR3 loop is CASSHQDRPFSGNTIYF. The CDR3 DNA reads as TGCGCCAGCAGCCACCAAGACAGGCCCTTCTCTGGAAACACCATATATTTT.

The chain has TRBV20-1 and TRBJ1-5, with D hard to call. The CDR3 is made up of 14 amino acids. Germline CDR1 and CDR2: DFQATT and SNEGSKA (reference sequence). The V end lost 3 bases, the J end lost 6 bases, and 15 bases lay between the germline ends. CDR3 in DNA: TGCAGTGCTAGTCTAAAGAGGTCTGGTCAGCCCCAGCATTTT. It encodes CSASLKRSGQPQHF.

This CDR3 reads CASTLRRLSGNTIYF. For the CDR3, the DNA is TGTGCCAGCACTCTAAGGAGGCTCTCTGGAAACACCATATATTTT. The chain couples TRBV11-2 to TRBJ1-3; D remains unclear. From germline, CDR1 is SGHAT and CDR2 FQNNGV. Trimming took 7 bases from V and 0 from J, leaving 13 bases between them. This CDR3 has 15 residues.